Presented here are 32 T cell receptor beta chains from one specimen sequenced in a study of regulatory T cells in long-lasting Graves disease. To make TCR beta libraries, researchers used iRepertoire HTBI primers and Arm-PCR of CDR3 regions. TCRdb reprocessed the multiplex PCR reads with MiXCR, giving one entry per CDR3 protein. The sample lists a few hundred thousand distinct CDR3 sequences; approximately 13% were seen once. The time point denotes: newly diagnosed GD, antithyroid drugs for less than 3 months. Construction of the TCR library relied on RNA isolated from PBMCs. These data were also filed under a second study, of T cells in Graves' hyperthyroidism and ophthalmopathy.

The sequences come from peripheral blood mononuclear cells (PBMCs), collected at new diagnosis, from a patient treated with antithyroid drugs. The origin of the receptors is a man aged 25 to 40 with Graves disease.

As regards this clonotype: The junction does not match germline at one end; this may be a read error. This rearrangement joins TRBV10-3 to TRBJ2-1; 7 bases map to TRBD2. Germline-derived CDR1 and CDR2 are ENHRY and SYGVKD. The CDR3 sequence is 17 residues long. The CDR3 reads CAISESEGRGPPNEQFF. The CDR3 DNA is TGTGCCATCAGTGAGTCAGAGGGGAGGGGTCCCCCCAATGAGCAATTCTTC.

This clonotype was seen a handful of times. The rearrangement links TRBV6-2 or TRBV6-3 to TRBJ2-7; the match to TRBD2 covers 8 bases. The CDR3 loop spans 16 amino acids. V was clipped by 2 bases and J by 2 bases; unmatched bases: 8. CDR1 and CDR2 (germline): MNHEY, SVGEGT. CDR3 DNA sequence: TGTGCCAGCAGTTACGGGGCGGGAGGATCCACCTACGAGCAGTACTTC. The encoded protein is CASSYGAGGSTYEQYF.

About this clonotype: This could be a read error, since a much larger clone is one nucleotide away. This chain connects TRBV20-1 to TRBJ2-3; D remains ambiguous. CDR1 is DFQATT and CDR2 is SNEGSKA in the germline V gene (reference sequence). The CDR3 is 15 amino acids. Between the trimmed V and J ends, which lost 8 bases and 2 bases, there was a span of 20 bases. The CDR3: CSLSPLADLTDTQYF. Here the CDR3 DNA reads TGCAGTCTCTCTCCCTTGGCGGACCTCACAGATACGCAGTATTTT.

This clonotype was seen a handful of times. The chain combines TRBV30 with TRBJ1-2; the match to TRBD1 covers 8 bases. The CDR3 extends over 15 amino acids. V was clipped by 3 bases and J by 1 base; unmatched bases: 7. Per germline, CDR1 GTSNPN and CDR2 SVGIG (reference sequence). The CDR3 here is CAWRADRGFNYGYTF. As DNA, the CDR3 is TGTGCCTGGAGGGCAGACAGGGGATTTAACTATGGCTACACCTTC.

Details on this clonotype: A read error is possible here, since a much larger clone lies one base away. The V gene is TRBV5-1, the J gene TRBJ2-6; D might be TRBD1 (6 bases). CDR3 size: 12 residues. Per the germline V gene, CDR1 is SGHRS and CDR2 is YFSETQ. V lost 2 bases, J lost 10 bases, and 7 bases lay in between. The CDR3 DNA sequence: TGCGCCAGCAGCTTAGGGGGTAACGTCCTGACTTTC. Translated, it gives CASSLGGNVLTF.

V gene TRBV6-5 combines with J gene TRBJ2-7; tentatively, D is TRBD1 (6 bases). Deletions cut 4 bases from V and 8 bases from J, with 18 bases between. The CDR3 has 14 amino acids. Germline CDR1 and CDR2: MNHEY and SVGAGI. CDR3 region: CASSSGDGLRKQYF. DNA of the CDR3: TGTGCCAGCAGTTCAGGGGATGGCCTACGAAAGCAGTACTTC.

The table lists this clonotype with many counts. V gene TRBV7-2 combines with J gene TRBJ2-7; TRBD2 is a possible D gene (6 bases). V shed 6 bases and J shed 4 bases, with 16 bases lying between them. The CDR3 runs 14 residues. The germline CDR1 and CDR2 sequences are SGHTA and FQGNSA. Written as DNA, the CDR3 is TGTGCCAGCAGTCCGCGACTAGTTTATTACGAGCAGTACTTC. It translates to CASSPRLVYYEQYF.

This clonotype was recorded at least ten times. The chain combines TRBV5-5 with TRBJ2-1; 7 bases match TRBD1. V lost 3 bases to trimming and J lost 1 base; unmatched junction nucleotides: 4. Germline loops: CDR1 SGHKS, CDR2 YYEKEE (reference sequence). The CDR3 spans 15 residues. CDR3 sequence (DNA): TGTGCCAGCAGCTCCTCCAGGGGGTCCTACAATGAGCAGTTCTTC. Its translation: CASSSSRGSYNEQFF.

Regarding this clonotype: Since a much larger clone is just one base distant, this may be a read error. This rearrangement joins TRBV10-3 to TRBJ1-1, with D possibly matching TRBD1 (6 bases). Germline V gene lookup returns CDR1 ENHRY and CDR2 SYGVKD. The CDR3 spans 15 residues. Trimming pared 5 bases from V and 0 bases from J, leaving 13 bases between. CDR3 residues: CAISPRGAVNTEAFF. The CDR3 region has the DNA TGTGCCATCAGTCCCCGGGGGGCAGTGAACACTGAAGCTTTCTTT.

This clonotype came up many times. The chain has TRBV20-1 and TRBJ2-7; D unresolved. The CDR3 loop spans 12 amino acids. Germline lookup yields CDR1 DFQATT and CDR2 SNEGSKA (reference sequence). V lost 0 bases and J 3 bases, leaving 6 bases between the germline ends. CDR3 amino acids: CSARDASYEQYF. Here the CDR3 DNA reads TGCAGTGCTAGAGATGCTAGCTACGAGCAGTACTTC.

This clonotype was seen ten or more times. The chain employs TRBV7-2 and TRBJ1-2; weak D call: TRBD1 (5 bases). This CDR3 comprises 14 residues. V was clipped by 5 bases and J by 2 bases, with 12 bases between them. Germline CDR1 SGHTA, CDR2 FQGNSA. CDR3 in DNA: TGTGCCAGCAGCCGGGACTTAGGAAACTATGGCTACACCTTC. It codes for CASSRDLGNYGYTF.

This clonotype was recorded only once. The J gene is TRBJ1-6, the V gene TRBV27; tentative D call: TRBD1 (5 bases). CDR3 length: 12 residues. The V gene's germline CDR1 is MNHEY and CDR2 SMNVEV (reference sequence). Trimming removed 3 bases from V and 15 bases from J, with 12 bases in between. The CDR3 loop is CASSFSGTHLHF. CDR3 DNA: TGTGCCAGCAGTTTCTCAGGGACGCACCTCCACTTT.

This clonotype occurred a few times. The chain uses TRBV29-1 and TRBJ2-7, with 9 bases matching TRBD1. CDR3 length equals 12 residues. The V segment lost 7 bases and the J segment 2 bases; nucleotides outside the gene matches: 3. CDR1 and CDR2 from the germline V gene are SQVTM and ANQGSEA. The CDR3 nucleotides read TGCAGCGGGGGACAGGGAGCCTACGAGCAGTACTTC. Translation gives CSGGQGAYEQYF.

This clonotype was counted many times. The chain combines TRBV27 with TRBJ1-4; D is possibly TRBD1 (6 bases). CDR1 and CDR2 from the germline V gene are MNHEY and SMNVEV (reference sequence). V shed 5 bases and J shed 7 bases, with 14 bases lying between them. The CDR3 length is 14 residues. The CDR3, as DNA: TGTGCCAGCAGTCCACAGGGAAGGGGTGAAAAACTGTTTTTT. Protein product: CASSPQGRGEKLFF.

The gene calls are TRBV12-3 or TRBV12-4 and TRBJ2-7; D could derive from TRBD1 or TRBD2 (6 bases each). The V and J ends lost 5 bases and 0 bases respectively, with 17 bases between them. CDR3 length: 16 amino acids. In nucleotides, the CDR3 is TGTGCCAGCAGTCCGGGGGCGGGTAGACCCTCCTACGAGCAGTACTTC. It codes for CASSPGAGRPSYEQYF.

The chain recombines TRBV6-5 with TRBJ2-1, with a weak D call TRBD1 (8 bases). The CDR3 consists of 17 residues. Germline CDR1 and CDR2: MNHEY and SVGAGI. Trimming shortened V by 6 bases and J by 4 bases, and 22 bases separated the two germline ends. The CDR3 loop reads CASRYRGGTTLYNEQFF. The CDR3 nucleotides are TGTGCCAGCAGATACAGGGGGGGCACAACTCTTTACAATGAGCAGTTCTTC.

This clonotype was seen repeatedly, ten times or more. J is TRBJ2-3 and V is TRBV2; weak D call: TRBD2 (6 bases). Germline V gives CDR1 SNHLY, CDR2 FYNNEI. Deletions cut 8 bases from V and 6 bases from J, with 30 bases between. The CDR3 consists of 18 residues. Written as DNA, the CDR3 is TGTGCCAGCGTCCTCCTTAGTCCCGTGCGGGGATTGCTGGATACGCAGTATTTT. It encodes CASVLLSPVRGLLDTQYF. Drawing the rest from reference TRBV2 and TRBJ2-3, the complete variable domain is EPEVTQTPSHQVTQMGQEVILRCVPISNHLYFYWYRQILGQKVEFLVSFYNNEISEKSEIFDDQFSVERPDGSNFTLKIRSTKLEDSAMYFCASVLLSPVRGLLDTQYFGPGTRLTVL.

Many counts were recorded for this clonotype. DNA of the CDR3: TGTGCCAGCAGTGAAGCGCTTACGGGGACTGAAGCTTTCTTT. Its protein is CASSEALTGTEAFF. V gene TRBV6-1 combines with J gene TRBJ1-1; D is undetermined. CDR1 and CDR2 (germline): MNHNS, SASEGT. The CDR3 loop spans 14 amino acids. V was pared by 0 bases and J by 5 bases, with 10 bases between.

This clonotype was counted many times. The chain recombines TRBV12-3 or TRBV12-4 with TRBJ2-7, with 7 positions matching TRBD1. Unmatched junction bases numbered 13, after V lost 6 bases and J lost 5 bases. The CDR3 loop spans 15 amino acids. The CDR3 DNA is TGTGCCAGCAGGCCTCGGACAGGTCTAACCGACGAGCAGTACTTC. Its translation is CASRPRTGLTDEQYF.

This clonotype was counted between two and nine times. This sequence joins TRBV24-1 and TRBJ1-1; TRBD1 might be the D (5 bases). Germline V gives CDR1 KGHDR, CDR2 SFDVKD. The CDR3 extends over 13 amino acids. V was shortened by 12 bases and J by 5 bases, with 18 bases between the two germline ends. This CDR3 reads CAAGGGGGTEAFF. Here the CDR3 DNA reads TGTGCCGCCGGCGGGGGGGGGGGGACTGAAGCTTTCTTT.

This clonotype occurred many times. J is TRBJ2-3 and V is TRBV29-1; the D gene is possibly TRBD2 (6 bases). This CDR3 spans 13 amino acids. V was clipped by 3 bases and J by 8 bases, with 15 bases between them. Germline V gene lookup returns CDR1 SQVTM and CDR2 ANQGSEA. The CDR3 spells CSVEGWMGGTQYF. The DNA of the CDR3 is TGCAGCGTTGAGGGATGGATGGGGGGTACGCAGTATTTT.

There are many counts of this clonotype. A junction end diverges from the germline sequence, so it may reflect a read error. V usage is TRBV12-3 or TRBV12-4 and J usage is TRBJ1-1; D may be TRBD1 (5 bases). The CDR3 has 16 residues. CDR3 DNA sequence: TGTGCCAGCGGTTTATTCGGGGGGTGGATGAACACTGAAGCTTTCTTT. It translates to CASGLFGGWMNTEAFF.

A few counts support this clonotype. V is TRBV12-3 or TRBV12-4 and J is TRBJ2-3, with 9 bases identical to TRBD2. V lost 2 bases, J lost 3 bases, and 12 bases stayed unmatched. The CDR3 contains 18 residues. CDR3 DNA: TGTGCCAGCAGTTTAAAAGCCAGCGGGAGGATCGGAACAGATACGCAGTATTTT. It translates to CASSLKASGRIGTDTQYF.

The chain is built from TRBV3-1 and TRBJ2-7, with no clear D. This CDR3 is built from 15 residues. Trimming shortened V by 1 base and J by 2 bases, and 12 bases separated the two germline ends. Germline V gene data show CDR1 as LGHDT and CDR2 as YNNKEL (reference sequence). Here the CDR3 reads CASSQGPALTYEQYF. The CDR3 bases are TGTGCCAGCAGCCAAGGCCCCGCTCTCACCTACGAGCAGTACTTC.

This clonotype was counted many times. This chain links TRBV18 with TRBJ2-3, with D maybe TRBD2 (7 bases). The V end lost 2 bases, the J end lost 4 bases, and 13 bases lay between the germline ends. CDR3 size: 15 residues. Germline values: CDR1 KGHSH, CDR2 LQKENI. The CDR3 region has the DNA TGTGCCAGCTCACCAGAGGCGGGGGCCGCAGATACGCAGTATTTT. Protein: CASSPEAGAADTQYF. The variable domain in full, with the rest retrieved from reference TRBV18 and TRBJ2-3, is NAGVMQNPRHLVRRRGQEARLRCSPMKGHSHVYWYRQLPEEGLKFMVYLQKENIIDESGMPKERFSAEFPKEGPSILRIQQVVRGDSAAYFCASSPEAGAADTQYFGPGTRLTVL.

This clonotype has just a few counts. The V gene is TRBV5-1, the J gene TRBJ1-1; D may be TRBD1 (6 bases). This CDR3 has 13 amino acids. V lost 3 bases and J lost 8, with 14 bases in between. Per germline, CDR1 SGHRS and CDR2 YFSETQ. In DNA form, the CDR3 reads TGCGCCAGCAGCTGGGATAGGGGGGGAGAAGCTTTCTTT. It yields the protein CASSWDRGGEAFF.

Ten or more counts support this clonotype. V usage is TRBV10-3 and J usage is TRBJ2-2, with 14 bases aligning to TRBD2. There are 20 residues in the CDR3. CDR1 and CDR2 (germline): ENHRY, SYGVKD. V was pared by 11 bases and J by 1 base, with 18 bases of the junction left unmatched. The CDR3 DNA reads TGTGCCGTCAACCATAACATACCGGGACTAGCGGGAGTGAACACCGGGGAGCTGTTTTTT. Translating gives CAVNHNIPGLAGVNTGELFF.

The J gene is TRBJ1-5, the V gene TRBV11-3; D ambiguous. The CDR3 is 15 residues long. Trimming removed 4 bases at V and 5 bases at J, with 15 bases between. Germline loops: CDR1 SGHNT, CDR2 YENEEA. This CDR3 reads CASSSTLGRDQPQHF. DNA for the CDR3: TGTGCCAGCAGCTCAACGCTGGGGAGGGATCAGCCCCAGCATTTT.

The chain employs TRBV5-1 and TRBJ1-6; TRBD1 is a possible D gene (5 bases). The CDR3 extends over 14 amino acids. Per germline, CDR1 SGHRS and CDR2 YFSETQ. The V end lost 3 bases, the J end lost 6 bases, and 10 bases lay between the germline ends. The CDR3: CASSSREGNSPLHF. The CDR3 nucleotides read TGCGCCAGCAGCTCCAGGGAGGGTAATTCACCCCTCCACTTT. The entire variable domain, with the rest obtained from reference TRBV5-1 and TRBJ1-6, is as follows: KAGVTQTPRYLIKTRGQQVTLSCSPISGHRSVSWYQQTPGQGLQFLFEYFSETQRNKGNFPGRFSGRQFSNSRSEMNVSTLELGDSALYLCASSSREGNSPLHFGNGTRLTVT.

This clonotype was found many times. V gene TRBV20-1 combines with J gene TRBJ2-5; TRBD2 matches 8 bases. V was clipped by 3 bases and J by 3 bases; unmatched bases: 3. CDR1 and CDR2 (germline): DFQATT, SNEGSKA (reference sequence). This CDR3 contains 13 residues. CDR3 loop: CSARRLAKETQYF. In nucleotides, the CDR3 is TGCAGTGCTAGGCGACTAGCGAAAGAGACCCAGTACTTC.

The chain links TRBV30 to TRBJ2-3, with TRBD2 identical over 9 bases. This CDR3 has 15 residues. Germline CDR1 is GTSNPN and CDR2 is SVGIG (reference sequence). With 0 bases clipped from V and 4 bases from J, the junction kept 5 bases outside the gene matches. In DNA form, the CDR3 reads TGTGCCTGGAGTGTACAAGCGGGAGGCGCAGATACGCAGTATTTT. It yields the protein CAWSVQAGGADTQYF.

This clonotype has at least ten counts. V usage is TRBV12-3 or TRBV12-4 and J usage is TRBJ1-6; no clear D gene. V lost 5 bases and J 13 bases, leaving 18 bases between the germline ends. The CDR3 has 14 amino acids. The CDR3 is CASSVKPRPGPLHF. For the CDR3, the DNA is TGTGCCAGCAGTGTAAAGCCTAGACCTGGGCCCCTCCACTTT.